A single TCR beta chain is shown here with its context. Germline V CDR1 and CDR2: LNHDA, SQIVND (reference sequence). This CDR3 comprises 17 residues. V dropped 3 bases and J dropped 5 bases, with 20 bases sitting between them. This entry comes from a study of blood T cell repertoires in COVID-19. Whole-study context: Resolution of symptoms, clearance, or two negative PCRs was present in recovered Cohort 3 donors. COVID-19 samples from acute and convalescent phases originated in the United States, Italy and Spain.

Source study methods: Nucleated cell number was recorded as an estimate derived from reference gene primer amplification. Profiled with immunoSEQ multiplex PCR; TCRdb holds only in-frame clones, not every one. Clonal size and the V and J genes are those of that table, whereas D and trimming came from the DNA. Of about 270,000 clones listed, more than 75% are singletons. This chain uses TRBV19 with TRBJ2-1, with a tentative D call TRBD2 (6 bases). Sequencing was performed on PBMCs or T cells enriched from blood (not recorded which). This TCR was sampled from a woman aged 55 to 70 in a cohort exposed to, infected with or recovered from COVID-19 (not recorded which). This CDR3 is CASSMSDGSLWDNEQFF. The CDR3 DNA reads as TGTGCCAGTAGTATGTCGGACGGGAGCCTGTGGGACAATGAGCAGTTCTTC.